The rows below give T cell receptor beta chains drawn from one sample of a study of T cell responses to AZD1222 COVID-19 vaccine. The assay was immunoSEQ multiplex PCR, and TCRdb's table has in-frame clones only and misses some. The profile shows 25,000 to 30,000 clones, 92% of them singletons. The sequencing used peripheral blood, collected 28 days after the second AZD1222 dose. These receptors were obtained from an adult who received the AZD1222 COVID-19 vaccine. CDR3s include the opening cysteine and the closing phenylalanine or tryptophan. Each record gives: CDR3 DNA, CDR3 protein, J gene, D gene, V gene, clone size. A D gene is named only where the DNA matches it firmly. Clone size is given for some rows only: seen once, a few or many times, or a class if the clone is expanded.

TGTGCCAGCACTCAATTGGGGACAGGATCTTATGGCTACACCTTC,CASTQLGTGSYGYTF,TRBJ1-2,TRBD1,TRBV27,-
TGTGCCAGCAGTATGGGACTAGAGGACGAGCAGTACTTC,CASSMGLEDEQYF,TRBJ2-7,TRBD2,TRBV28,-
TGTGCCAGCAGCGTAGCCACGGGGGGAATGAACACTGAAGCTTTCTTT,CASSVATGGMNTEAFF,TRBJ1-1,-,TRBV9,-
TGTGCCAGCAGTTACTCGTACAGATACGAGCAGTACTTC,CASSYSYRYEQYF,TRBJ2-7,-,TRBV6-5,-
-,CASSLGGFGAGELFF,TRBJ2-2,-,TRBV5-1,-
TGTGCCAGCAGTACTCCGGGACGTAGCTCCTACGAGCAGTACTTC,CASSTPGRSSYEQYF,TRBJ2-7,-,TRBV28,-
TGCGCCAGCAGCCCGGGACAGGCGAACACCGGGGAGCTGTTTTTT,CASSPGQANTGELFF,TRBJ2-2,TRBD1,TRBV5-1,-
TGTGCCAGCAGTTTGGGCAGAAACTACGAGCAGTACTTC,CASSLGRNYEQYF,TRBJ2-7,-,TRBV6-5,-
TGTGCCATCAGTCCGGACACCGGGGAGCTGTTTTTT,CAISPDTGELFF,TRBJ2-2,-,TRBV10-3,-
TGTGCCAGCAGTTTACTCAACAGGGGCAATCAGCCCCAGCATTTT,CASSLLNRGNQPQHF,TRBJ1-5,-,TRBV28,-
TGTGCCAGCTCACTCCGGGACAGGGGGCTTGGGGAGCAGTACTTC,CASSLRDRGLGEQYF,TRBJ2-7,TRBD1,TRBV6-5,-
TGTGCCAGCAGCTTTCCCAACGGGCCCTACAATGAGCAGTTCTTC,CASSFPNGPYNEQFF,TRBJ2-1,-,TRBV5-5,-
TGTGCCAGTGGTACTACCGGGACTAGCGGGAGGGCCGGGGAGACCCAGTACTTC,CASGTTGTSGRAGETQYF,TRBJ2-5,TRBD2,TRBV19,once
TGTGCCAGCTCATCTAGCGGGGATCCGTCCTACGAGCAGTACTTC,CASSSSGDPSYEQYF,TRBJ2-7,TRBD2,TRBV18,-
TGTGCCAGTTCCCCTGACAATCAGCCCCAGCATTTT,CASSPDNQPQHF,TRBJ1-5,-,TRBV19,-
TGCAGTGCTAGTGACTTTGGACAGCCCAATCAGCCCCAGCATTTT,CSASDFGQPNQPQHF,TRBJ1-5,-,TRBV20-1,-
TGTGCCAGCAGCCGAGACAGGGGCGCAGAGACCCAGTACTTC,CASSRDRGAETQYF,TRBJ2-5,TRBD1,TRBV7-8,-
TGTGCCAGCGGGACATACCAAGAGACCCAGTACTTC,CASGTYQETQYF,TRBJ2-5,-,TRBV19,-
TGCGCCAGCAGCCCGGAAGACGTACAGGAGAATGAAAAACTGTTTTTT,CASSPEDVQENEKLFF,TRBJ1-4,-,TRBV5-1,-
TGTGCCAGCTCGGAGGGAAACGGCAATCAGCCCCAGCATTTT,CASSEGNGNQPQHF,TRBJ1-5,-,TRBV28,-
TGCGCCAGCAGCCAATATTCTGCCCAGGTGAACACTGAAGCTTTCTTT,CASSQYSAQVNTEAFF,TRBJ1-1,-,TRBV4-1,once
TGTGCCAGCAGTAGACAGGGCGGGGAGCTGTTTTTT,CASSRQGGELFF,TRBJ2-2,TRBD1,TRBV28,-
TGTGCCAGCAGCGTAGGGTCACCGAGCGAAGCTTTCTTT,CASSVGSPSEAFF,TRBJ1-1,-,TRBV13,-
TGTGCCAGCAGCCCGGCGGGAGGACAGGGGGAACCCTACAATGAGCAGTTCTTC,CASSPAGGQGEPYNEQFF,TRBJ2-1,TRBD1,TRBV7-8,-
TGTGCCAGCAGTTTAGGGCAGGGCTATGGCTACACCTTC,CASSLGQGYGYTF,TRBJ1-2,-,TRBV28,-
TGTGCCAGCAGTTATGCCGGGGGGTATGGCTACACCTTC,CASSYAGGYGYTF,TRBJ1-2,-,TRBV7-6,few
TGTGCCTGGAGTGTCTCCCTAGCGGGACCCTCCTACAATGAGCAGTTCTTC,CAWSVSLAGPSYNEQFF,TRBJ2-1,TRBD2,TRBV30,-
TGCGCCAGCAGGGTATTGAACACCGGGGAGCTGTTTTTT,CASRVLNTGELFF,TRBJ2-2,-,TRBV5-1,-
TGCAGCGTTGACCTGACCTTGATGAACACTGAAGCTTTCTTT,CSVDLTLMNTEAFF,TRBJ1-1,-,TRBV29-1,-
TGTGCCACCCCAGGAGATGGGAGGCCTACCTACGAGCAGTACTTC,CATPGDGRPTYEQYF,TRBJ2-7,-,TRBV19,-
TGCAGCGTTTGTCCGCAAATCAGCACAGATACGCAGTATTTT,CSVCPQISTDTQYF,TRBJ2-3,-,TRBV29-1,-